This T cell receptor beta chain was recovered during a study of Graves' ophthalmopathy and Graves' hyperthyroidism. Trimming removed 5 bases from V and 6 bases from J, with 10 bases in between. Germline values: CDR1 LNHDA, CDR2 SQIVND (reference sequence). The CDR3 runs to 13 residues. The authors amplified TCR beta CDR3 regions, and they did so from RNA transcripts for repertoire sequencing. Second-round multiplex PCR came after first-round RT-PCR with HTBI primers. TCRdb reprocessed the multiplex PCR reads via MiXCR and lists one record per CDR3 protein. The sample has 500,000 to 800,000 distinct CDR3 sequences, about two fifths seen once. The study excluded patients with other autoimmune diseases, uncontrolled infections, pregnancy or lactation. Regarding the study as a whole: Ophthalmopathy progression cases were predicted by the model with roughly 68% sensitivity and 72% to 80% specificity.

For this clonotype: Its cognate antigen is unknown.

Sequencing was carried out using peripheral blood. The clonotype comes from an adult man with Graves' ophthalmopathy. This rearrangement joins TRBV19 to TRBJ2-2; perhaps TRBD1 as D (5 bases). The CDR3 is CASSQGSAGELFF. The CDR3 coding sequence is TGTGCCAGTAGTCAGGGTTCGGCCGGGGAGCTGTTTTTT.